The present T cell receptor (beta chain) was sequenced within a study of control samples from healthy donors and cancer patients. The germline CDR1 and CDR2 sequences are LNHDA and SQIVND (reference sequence). This CDR3 contains 16 residues. The trim removed 6 bases at V and 0 bases at J, leaving 4 bases unmatched. Profiled with immunoSEQ multiplex PCR; TCRdb holds only in-frame clones, not every one. The repertoire includes 60,000 to 75,000 clones, around 87% of them detected once, and around 2.3% sits in the top ten. This clonotype was obtained from a woman in her forties or fifties with head and neck cancer. The chain employs TRBV19 and TRBJ1-4, with TRBD1 identical over 10 bases. The sample comprised PBMCs. The CDR3 DNA sequence: TGTGCCAGTAGGGGGACAGGGGTCGCAACTAATGAAAAACTGTTTTTT. Its protein is CASRGTGVATNEKLFF.